Listed below are T cell receptor beta chains from one sample, sequenced in a study of T cell responses to AZD1222 COVID-19 vaccine. Repertoires were generated with immunoSEQ multiplex PCR, while TCRdb's copy carries only in-frame clones and drops some. The sample holds about 150,000 clones, 88% seen once. The source material was peripheral blood, sampled on day 0 of AZD1222 vaccination. The receptor source for this set is an adult in good health. Both conserved end residues are part of each CDR3. The D gene is left open where the match is weak. Size tells how often a clone was seen (once, few, many) or the class of an expanded clone, and some rows leave it out.

D: NA
V: TRBV3-1/TRBV3-2
size: NA
J: TRBJ2-5
DNA: TGTGCCAGCAGCCAAGATCAAGGGGGTCCAGAGACCCAGTACTTC
CDR3: CASSQDQGGPETQYF

D: NA
V: TRBV5-6
size: NA
J: TRBJ2-5
DNA: TGTGCCAGCAGCCTCGGGACTGTTCAAGAGACCCAGTACTTC
CDR3: CASSLGTVQETQYF

D: NA
V: TRBV6-1
size: NA
J: TRBJ1-1
DNA: TGTGCCAGCAGTGAAGGGCAGACCAACACTGAAGCTTTCTTT
CDR3: CASSEGQTNTEAFF

D: NA
V: TRBV7-8
size: NA
J: TRBJ1-5
DNA: TGTGCCAGCAGCACCGACACCCGAGGGGTGCGCAATCAGCCCCAGCATTTT
CDR3: CASSTDTRGVRNQPQHF

D: TRBD1
V: TRBV19
size: many
J: TRBJ1-6
DNA: TGTGCCAGTAGTATATCTACAGGGGGTTTGTCACCCCTCCACTTT
CDR3: CASSISTGGLSPLHF

D: TRBD1
V: TRBV2
size: NA
J: TRBJ1-5
DNA: TGTGCCAGCAGTAAATCGACAGGGGGAGGTCAGCCCCAGCATTTT
CDR3: CASSKSTGGGQPQHF

D: TRBD1
V: TRBV20-1
size: NA
J: TRBJ1-3
DNA: TGCAGTGCTAGTGGGACAGGATCTGGAAACACCATATATTTT
CDR3: CSASGTGSGNTIYF

D: NA
V: TRBV19
size: NA
J: TRBJ1-1
DNA: TGTGCCAGTAGTGCCCAGCAGGGGCAAGCTTTCTTT
CDR3: CASSAQQGQAFF

D: NA
V: TRBV5-1
size: NA
J: TRBJ1-2
DNA: TGCGCCAGCAGCTTGGCGGAGCTCCCGGGAGGCTACACCTTC
CDR3: CASSLAELPGGYTF

D: TRBD1
V: TRBV6-2/TRBV6-3
size: NA
J: TRBJ1-2
DNA: TGTGCCAGCAGTCCCAGTCTGACAGGGAAGCGGTTGTCGTCTAGCTATGGCTACACCTTC
CDR3: CASSPSLTGKRLSSSYGYTF

D: NA
V: TRBV5-1
size: NA
J: TRBJ1-2
DNA: TGCGCCAGCAGCCCCTTGCAAACCTCCTATGGCTACACCTTC
CDR3: CASSPLQTSYGYTF

D: NA
V: TRBV4-3
size: NA
J: TRBJ1-4
DNA: TGCGCCAGCAGGAGGGGTAATGAAAAACTGTTTTTT
CDR3: CASRRGNEKLFF

D: NA
V: TRBV28
size: NA
J: TRBJ2-1
DNA: TGTGCCAGCAGGTTGGGGCGGACCCAGTTCTTC
CDR3: CASRLGRTQFF

D: NA
V: TRBV7-9
size: NA
J: TRBJ2-3
DNA: TGTGCCAGCAGCTTACGGGGGCCAGATACGCAGTATTTT
CDR3: CASSLRGPDTQYF

D: TRBD1
V: TRBV12-5
size: NA
J: TRBJ2-7
DNA: TGTGCTAGTGGGACCTATAGGGACAGGGGCCCTAGAGCCTACGAGCAGTACTTC
CDR3: CASGTYRDRGPRAYEQYF

D: NA
V: TRBV7-7
size: few
J: TRBJ2-1
DNA: TGTGCCAGCAGCTCCCGGTTGGGCAATGAGCAGTTCTTC
CDR3: CASSSRLGNEQFF

D: NA
V: TRBV28
size: NA
J: TRBJ2-3
DNA: TGTGCCAGCAGCACAGACAGGCGGACTAGCACAGATACGCAGTATTTT
CDR3: CASSTDRRTSTDTQYF

D: NA
V: TRBV9
size: few
J: TRBJ2-7
DNA: TGTGCCAGCAGCGTTGGGGATTGGGGCGAGCAGTACTTC
CDR3: CASSVGDWGEQYF

D: NA
V: TRBV7-9
size: NA
J: TRBJ2-5
DNA: TGTGCCGGTAGCGTATACGAGACCCAGTACTTC
CDR3: CAGSVYETQYF

D: TRBD2
V: TRBV2
size: once
J: TRBJ2-7
DNA: TGTGCCAGCCGTCTACTAGCGGGGGCGGGGGAGCAGTACTTC
CDR3: CASRLLAGAGEQYF

D: NA
V: TRBV27
size: NA
J: TRBJ1-1
DNA: TGTGCCAGCAGTTTGCAGGGCCCGAGCACTGAAGCTTTCTTT
CDR3: CASSLQGPSTEAFF

D: NA
V: TRBV19
size: NA
J: TRBJ2-2
DNA: TGTGCCAGTAGTAGGTGGGGGGAGCTGTTTTTT
CDR3: CASSRWGELFF